The 20 T cell receptor beta chains listed next were all sequenced from one sample in a study of T cell repertoires in cytomegalovirus infection. A single record per CDR3 protein comes from TCRdb applying MiXCR to the reads. The sample yields over 100,000 distinct CDR3 sequences, around 28% seen once. The antigens for these receptors are not known. Sequenced here: CD8+ T cells from cultured PBMCs, sampled from culture after CMV antigen stimulation. The origin of the receptors is a human donor in good health (CMV status not recorded). Some clones in this sample may be carry-over from other donors' samples.

There are a few counts of this clonotype. The CDR3 nucleotides read TGTGCCAGCAGCTTAGCGGGGGGATTTTCCTACAATGAGCAGTTCTTC. Translation gives CASSLAGGFSYNEQFF. This sequence joins TRBV7-8 and TRBJ2-1, with a tentative D call TRBD2 (6 bases). Germline CDR1 reads SGHVS; CDR2 reads FQNEAQ. V was clipped by 0 bases and J by 1 base, with 10 bases between them. This CDR3 spans 16 amino acids.

In its sample, this clonotype was seen many times. V gene TRBV12-3 or TRBV12-4 combines with J gene TRBJ1-4; 11 nucleotides line up with TRBD1. The CDR3 is 14 amino acids. The V and J ends lost 3 bases and 11 bases, in that order; junction bases with no gene match: 5. In DNA form, the CDR3 reads TGTGCCAGCAGTTTCTCCGGACAGGGGGCGAAACTGTTTTTT. Amino acids: CASSFSGQGAKLFF.

To note about this clonotype: At one end the junction does not follow the germline gene, possibly because of a read error. This chain uses TRBV14 with TRBJ2-2; the D is unclear. CDR3 length equals 16 residues. Germline CDR1 and CDR2: SGHDN and FVKESK. The CDR3 loop reads CVSSQTETLFTGELFF. The CDR3 nucleotides read TGTGTCAGCAGCCAGACGGAGACACTGTTCACCGGGGAGCTGTTTTTT.

In its sample, this clonotype was seen a few times. V gene TRBV20-1 combines with J gene TRBJ2-7, with TRBD2 matching over 8 bases. V lost 0 bases to trimming and J lost 3 bases; unmatched junction nucleotides: 4. The CDR3 is made up of 14 amino acids. Germline CDR1 is DFQATT and CDR2 is SNEGSKA (reference sequence). CDR3 loop: CSAREGLAGYEQYF. CDR3 DNA: TGCAGTGCTAGAGAAGGGCTAGCGGGCTACGAGCAGTACTTC.

As for this clonotype: Just one base apart from a much larger clone, this may be a read error. The rearrangement links TRBV7-8 to TRBJ2-1, with 7 bases lining up with TRBD2. This CDR3 region has 13 residues. V lost 6 bases and J lost 5; bases outside the gene matches: 4. Germline assignment: CDR1 SGHVS and CDR2 FQNEAQ. This CDR3 is CASSPGTNNEQFF. The CDR3 nucleotides read TGTGCCAGCAGTCCCGGGACTAACAATGAGCAGTTCTTC.

J is TRBJ2-3 and V is TRBV10-3; D uncertain. Per germline, CDR1 ENHRY and CDR2 SYGVKD. This CDR3 is built from 13 residues. V lost 8 bases and J lost 2, with 11 bases in between. CDR3 residues: CAIRTDPTDTQYF. The CDR3 DNA sequence: TGTGCCATCCGGACCGACCCCACAGATACGCAGTATTTT.

This clonotype appeared many times. The chain recombines TRBV7-8 with TRBJ2-3; D might be TRBD1 or TRBD2, each matching 6 bases. With 2 bases removed from V and 1 base from J, the gap between germline ends came to 13 bases. CDR3 length equals 16 residues. From germline, CDR1 is SGHVS and CDR2 FQNEAQ. CDR3 nucleotide sequence: TGTGCCAGCAGCTTATTAACGGGGGCCCGCACAGATACGCAGTATTTT. Translation: CASSLLTGARTDTQYF.

In DNA form, the CDR3 reads TGTGCCAGCAGCGTCGGACAGATCATGAACACTGAAGCTTTCTTT. Protein: CASSVGQIMNTEAFF. The chain joins TRBV5-6 to TRBJ1-1; tentative D call: TRBD1 (6 bases). Trimming left V 4 bases short and J 0 bases short, with 13 bases between. CDR1 and CDR2 from the germline V gene are SGHDT and YYEEEE. The CDR3 runs to 15 residues.

Notes on this clonotype: A much more abundant neighbour one base away suggests this may be a read error. This CDR3 is CASIRANTGELFF. The CDR3 DNA reads as TGTGCCAGCATACGAGCCAACACCGGGGAGCTGTTTTTT. The gene calls are TRBV12-3 or TRBV12-4 and TRBJ2-2; D not resolved. V was trimmed by 7 bases and J by 2 bases, leaving 8 bases between them. The CDR3 length is 13 residues.

The chain has TRBV9 and TRBJ2-7; D gene unclear. The CDR3 is 14 residues long. Germline CDR1 reads SGDLS; CDR2 reads YYNGEE. V was clipped by 1 base and J by 1 base, with 9 bases between them. CDR3 region: CASSVSGGSYEQYF. The CDR3, as DNA: TGTGCCAGCAGCGTATCCGGCGGTTCCTACGAGCAGTACTTC. The whole variable domain, remainder taken from reference TRBV9 and TRBJ2-7, is DSGVTQTPKHLITATGQRVTLRCSPRSGDLSVYWYQQSLDQGLQFLIQYYNGEERAKGNILERFSAQQFPDLHSELNLSSLELGDSALYFCASSVSGGSYEQYFGPGTRLTVT.

The chain combines TRBV27 with TRBJ1-4, with unresolved D. This CDR3 region has 14 residues. V was clipped by 2 bases and J by 8 bases, with 12 bases between them. Germline assignment: CDR1 MNHEY and CDR2 SMNVEV (reference sequence). The CDR3 reads CASSLSPGGEKLFF. As DNA, the CDR3 is TGTGCCAGCAGTTTAAGCCCGGGCGGCGAAAAACTGTTTTTT.

This clonotype was observed a handful of times. The chain joins TRBV7-9 to TRBJ1-1; D unclear. CDR1 SEHNR and CDR2 FQNEAQ come from the germline V gene (reference sequence). The CDR3 totals 16 residues. The V end was cut by 1 base, the J end by 1 base, with 13 bases between. For the CDR3, the DNA is TGTGCCAGCAGCTTAGAGGGCCCCATGGGGAACACTGAAGCTTTCTTT. Translation gives CASSLEGPMGNTEAFF.

The V gene is TRBV20-1, the J gene TRBJ1-1; D call uncertain. Germline CDR1 reads DFQATT; CDR2 reads SNEGSKA (reference sequence). CDR3 length: 12 amino acids. V dropped 0 bases and J dropped 10 bases, with 12 bases sitting between them. The CDR3 protein is CSARDEGFGAFF. Written as DNA, the CDR3 is TGCAGTGCTAGAGATGAGGGTTTCGGAGCTTTCTTT.

This clonotype was picked up many times. The chain has TRBV7-2 and TRBJ2-3; 11 positions agree with TRBD1. V shed 1 base and J 4 bases; nucleotides not matched to a gene: 4. The CDR3 has 16 amino acids. Germline values: CDR1 SGHTA, CDR2 FQGNSA. The CDR3 nucleotides are TGTGCCAGCAGCTTAGTGGGACAGGGGGTTGCAGATACGCAGTATTTT. The encoded protein is CASSLVGQGVADTQYF.

The V and J genes are TRBV28 and TRBJ1-3; D is perhaps TRBD1 (5 bases). Germline V gives CDR1 MDHEN, CDR2 SYDVKM. There are 13 residues in the CDR3. Between the trimmed V and J ends, which lost 4 bases and 6 bases, there was a span of 10 bases. CDR3 sequence (DNA): TGTGCCAGCAGTTGGGACGGATTAAACACCATATATTTT. This sequence encodes CASSWDGLNTIYF.

This clonotype was observed a handful of times. The chain employs TRBV12-3 or TRBV12-4 and TRBJ2-7; 9 positions agree with TRBD1. CDR3 length: 15 amino acids. V shed 5 bases, J shed 5 bases, and the junction held 10 bases outside the gene matches. CDR3 amino acids: CASSMIGTGTNEQYF. DNA for the CDR3: TGTGCCAGCAGTATGATCGGGACAGGGACCAACGAGCAGTACTTC.

The CDR3 is CASSATSGGIYYNEQFF. CDR3 bases: TGTGCCAGCAGTGCAACTAGCGGGGGTATTTACTACAATGAGCAGTTCTTC. The chain combines TRBV27 with TRBJ2-1; 11 bases agree with TRBD2. J was trimmed by 3 bases and V by 5 bases; bases with no gene match: 9. The CDR3 length is 17 residues. The germline gives CDR1 MNHEY, CDR2 SMNVEV (reference sequence).

The chain joins TRBV11-2 to TRBJ2-1, with 9 nucleotides matching TRBD2. V shed 6 bases and J 5 bases; nucleotides not matched to a gene: 8. Germline values: CDR1 SGHAT, CDR2 FQNNGV. The CDR3 sequence is 15 residues long. The CDR3 is CASRPGLAYDNEQFF. Written as DNA, the CDR3 is TGTGCCAGCAGACCCGGACTAGCGTACGACAATGAGCAGTTCTTC.

The rearrangement uses TRBV28 and TRBJ1-3, with no clear D. The CDR3 is 14 residues long. Germline lookup yields CDR1 MDHEN and CDR2 SYDVKM. The V end was cut by 10 bases, the J end by 6 bases, with 19 bases between. The CDR3 loop is CATITHERLNTIYF. CDR3 DNA sequence: TGTGCCACGATCACTCATGAGCGGTTAAACACCATATATTTT.

This clonotype was seen only a few times. The chain joins TRBV5-6 to TRBJ2-1; no definite D call. The germline V gene has CDR1 SGHDT and CDR2 YYEEEE. The CDR3 is 11 amino acids. V lost 0 bases and J 8 bases, leaving 3 bases between the germline ends. The CDR3 spells CASSLVDEQFF. The CDR3 region has the DNA TGTGCCAGCAGCTTGGTAGATGAGCAGTTCTTC.